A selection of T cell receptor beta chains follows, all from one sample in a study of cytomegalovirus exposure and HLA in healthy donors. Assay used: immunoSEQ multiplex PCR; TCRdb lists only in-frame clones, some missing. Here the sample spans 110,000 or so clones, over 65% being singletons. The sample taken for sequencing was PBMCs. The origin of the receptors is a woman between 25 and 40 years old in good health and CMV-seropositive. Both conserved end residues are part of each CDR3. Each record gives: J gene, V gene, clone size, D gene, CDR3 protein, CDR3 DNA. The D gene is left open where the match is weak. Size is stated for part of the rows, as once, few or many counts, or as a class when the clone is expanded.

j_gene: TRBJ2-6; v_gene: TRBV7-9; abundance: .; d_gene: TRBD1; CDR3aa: CASSRPGQVSSWANVLTF; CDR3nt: TGTGCCAGCAGCCGACCGGGACAGGTAAGTTCCTGGGCCAACGTCCTGACTTTC
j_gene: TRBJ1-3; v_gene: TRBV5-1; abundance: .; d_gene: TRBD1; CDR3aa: CASSLETGISGNTIYF; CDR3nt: TGCGCCAGCAGCTTGGAGACAGGGATTTCTGGAAACACCATATATTTT
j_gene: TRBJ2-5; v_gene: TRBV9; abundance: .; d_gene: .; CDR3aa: CASSVEAGPQETQYF; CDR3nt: TGTGCCAGCAGCGTAGAAGCGGGCCCGCAAGAGACCCAGTACTTC
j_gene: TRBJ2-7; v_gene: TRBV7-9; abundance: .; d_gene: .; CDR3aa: CASRPGESYEQYF; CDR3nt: TGTGCCAGCAGGCCCGGGGAGTCCTACGAGCAGTACTTC
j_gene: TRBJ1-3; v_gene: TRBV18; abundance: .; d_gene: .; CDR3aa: CASSPSGYYSGNTIYF; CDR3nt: TGTGCCAGCTCACCATCAGGCTATTACTCTGGAAACACCATATATTTT
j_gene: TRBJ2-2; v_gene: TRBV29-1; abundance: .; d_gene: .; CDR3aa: CSVEGRAGGELFF; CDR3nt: TGCAGCGTTGAAGGCAGGGCCGGCGGGGAGCTGTTTTTT
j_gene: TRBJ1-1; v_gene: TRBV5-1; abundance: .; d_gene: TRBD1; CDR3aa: CASSSTGGEAFF; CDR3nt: TGCGCCAGCAGTTCGACAGGGGGAGAAGCTTTCTTT
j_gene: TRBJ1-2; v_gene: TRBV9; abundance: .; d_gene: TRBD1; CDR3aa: CASSPIQGGGYTF; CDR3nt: TGTGCCAGCAGCCCAATCCAGGGGGGTGGCTACACCTTC
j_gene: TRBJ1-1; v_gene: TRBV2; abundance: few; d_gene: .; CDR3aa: CASSLSLNTEAFF; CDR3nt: TGTGCCAGCAGCCTATCACTGAACACTGAAGCTTTCTTT
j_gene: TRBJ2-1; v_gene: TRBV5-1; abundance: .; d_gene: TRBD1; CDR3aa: CASSFDRVGGEQFF; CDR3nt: TGCGCCAGCAGCTTTGACAGGGTTGGGGGTGAGCAGTTCTTC